The 27 T cell receptor beta chains below were found in one sample sequenced in a study of blood T cell repertoires in COVID-19. The table came from immunoSEQ multiplex PCR; TCRdb's copy has only in-frame clones and leaves some out. Here the sample spans roughly 230,000 clones, 70% to 90% being singletons. The sequencing sample was made of peripheral blood. These receptors came from a man between 45 and 60 years old with COVID-19, enrolled during active disease.

This chain connects TRBV6-1 to TRBJ1-6, with D possibly being TRBD1 (6 bases). V was pared by 4 bases and J by 0 bases, with 10 bases between. This CDR3 is built from 16 residues. Germline V CDR1 and CDR2: MNHNS, SASEGT. DNA of the CDR3: TGTGCCAGCAGTGTGGAAGGGGGCTCCTATAATTCACCCCTCCACTTT. Translated, it gives CASSVEGGSYNSPLHF.

The chain uses TRBV2 and TRBJ1-2, with 8 bases lining up with TRBD1. The CDR3 contains 17 residues. The germline CDR1 and CDR2 sequences are SNHLY and FYNNEI. V shed 3 bases and J 8 bases; nucleotides not matched to a gene: 17. CDR3 sequence (DNA): TGTGCCAGCAGTGACCGCAGGACAGGGAGCGGATCTGGGGGCTACACCTTC. Its translation: CASSDRRTGSGSGGYTF. The whole variable domain, remainder taken from reference TRBV2 and TRBJ1-2, is EPEVTQTPSHQVTQMGQEVILRCVPISNHLYFYWYRQILGQKVEFLVSFYNNEISEKSEIFDDQFSVERPDGSNFTLKIRSTKLEDSAMYFCASSDRRTGSGSGGYTFGSGTRLTVV.

The chain combines TRBV7-8 with TRBJ2-3, with 7 bases fitting TRBD2. Trimming at V came to 4 bases and at J to 1 base, leaving 5 bases not matched to a gene. From germline, CDR1 is SGHVS and CDR2 FQNEAQ. The CDR3 consists of 15 residues. The CDR3 loop reads CASSSRLAGTDTQYF. The CDR3 DNA reads TGTGCCAGCAGCTCGCGACTAGCCGGCACAGATACGCAGTATTTT.

The rearrangement uses TRBV19 and TRBJ2-3; weak D call: TRBD2 (6 bases). Germline values: CDR1 LNHDA, CDR2 SQIVND (reference sequence). The length of the CDR3 is 14 residues. The V end was cut by 5 bases, the J end by 1 base, with 10 bases between. The CDR3 loop is CASSLWGGTDTQYF. The CDR3 bases are TGTGCCAGTAGTCTATGGGGGGGCACAGATACGCAGTATTTT.

The V and J genes are TRBV15 and TRBJ1-5; TRBD1 is a possible D gene (6 bases). Germline V lookup: CDR1 LNHNV, CDR2 YYDKDF (reference sequence). CDR3 length: 15 amino acids. V lost 3 bases to trimming and J lost 4 bases, with 13 bases between them. The CDR3 nucleotides are TGTGCCACCAGCAGCTTAAGGGACACGAATCAGCCCCAGCATTTT. It yields the protein CATSSLRDTNQPQHF.

This clone showed up just a few times. The chain employs TRBV7-9 and TRBJ2-1; 7 bases agree with TRBD2. This CDR3 is built from 16 residues. CDR1 SEHNR and CDR2 FQNEAQ come from the germline V gene (reference sequence). Trimming cost V 3 bases and J 9 bases; bases outside gene matches: 14. CDR3 sequence: CASSLRRGNPTVEQFF. The CDR3 nucleotides are TGTGCCAGCAGCTTGCGGCGGGGGAACCCAACGGTTGAGCAGTTCTTC.

This clone was detected only once. The CDR3 reads CSVGGQGSSYEQYF. DNA for the CDR3: TGCAGCGTTGGTGGACAGGGAAGCTCCTACGAGCAGTACTTC. J is TRBJ2-7 and V is TRBV29-1; 8 bases agree with TRBD1. The CDR3 totals 14 residues. Germline trimming cut 4 bases from V and 0 bases from J; bases unmatched to any gene: 5. Germline CDR1 is SQVTM and CDR2 is ANQGSEA.

This clone appeared a single time. The V call is TRBV5-1, the J call TRBJ2-7; TRBD1 matches 9 bases. Germline CDR1 and CDR2: SGHRS and YFSETQ. The CDR3 sequence is 14 residues long. V lost 5 bases to trimming and J lost 7 bases; unmatched junction nucleotides: 10. The CDR3 sequence: CASRRTGAGGEQYF. As DNA, the CDR3 is TGCGCCAGCAGGAGGACAGGGGCCGGGGGTGAGCAGTACTTC.

The CDR3 loop is CATSDSTGVEQFF. CDR3 in DNA: TGTGCCACCAGTGATTCGACCGGGGTTGAGCAGTTCTTC. The chain is built from TRBV24-1 and TRBJ2-1; tentatively, D is TRBD2 (5 bases). The germline V and J ends were trimmed by 2 bases and 9 bases, with 10 bases remaining between them. Per germline, CDR1 KGHDR and CDR2 SFDVKD. This CDR3 is built from 13 residues.

The chain links TRBV6-2 or TRBV6-3 to TRBJ2-7; D is uncertain. Trimming cost V 4 bases and J 5 bases, with 12 bases left between them. CDR3 size: 13 residues. Germline V lookup: CDR1 MNHEY, CDR2 SVGEGT. CDR3 loop: CASSFMGNHEQYF. For the CDR3, the DNA is TGTGCCAGCAGTTTTATGGGCAATCACGAGCAGTACTTC.

The chain uses TRBV5-5 and TRBJ1-3, with TRBD1 matching over 9 bases. The germline gives CDR1 SGHKS, CDR2 YYEKEE (reference sequence). This CDR3 is 14 amino acids long. The V segment lost 4 bases and the J segment 4 bases; nucleotides outside the gene matches: 3. The DNA of the CDR3 is TGTGCCAGCAGCCTCGGACAGGGGGGAAACACCATATATTTT. This sequence encodes CASSLGQGGNTIYF. The full variable domain, completed using reference TRBV5-5 and TRBJ1-3, is DAGVTQSPTHLIKTRGQQVTLRCSPISGHKSVSWYQQVLGQGPQFIFQYYEKEERGRGNFPDRFSARQFPNYSSELNVNALLLGDSALYLCASSLGQGGNTIYFGEGSWLTVV.

This chain joins TRBV5-1 and TRBJ2-2; 9 nucleotides match TRBD1. Germline-derived CDR1 and CDR2 are SGHRS and YFSETQ. CDR3 length equals 16 residues. The ends lost 0 bases at V and 6 bases at J; junction bases unmatched: 6. CDR3 in amino acids: CASSLATGGQAGELFF. Here the CDR3 DNA reads TGCGCCAGCAGCTTGGCCACAGGGGGCCAGGCCGGGGAGCTGTTTTTT.

The chain combines TRBV19 with TRBJ2-7, with TRBD2 matching over 8 bases. CDR3 length equals 15 residues. Germline V lookup: CDR1 LNHDA, CDR2 SQIVND (reference sequence). J lost 3 bases, V lost 7 bases, and 11 bases had no gene match. CDR3 sequence: CASTLGRGPGYEQYF. CDR3 nucleotides: TGTGCCAGTACTCTCGGGAGGGGCCCCGGCTACGAGCAGTACTTC.

This clone was found a few times. This chain links TRBV9 with TRBJ1-6, with TRBD1 identical over 10 bases. The CDR3 length is 14 residues. Germline V lookup: CDR1 SGDLS, CDR2 YYNGEE. The V gene end was trimmed by 5 bases and the J gene end by 9 bases; junction bases not matched to a gene: 5. This CDR3 reads CASSGQGGGSPLHF. The CDR3 DNA is TGTGCCAGCAGTGGACAGGGGGGAGGTTCACCCCTCCACTTT.

The chain employs TRBV6-5 and TRBJ1-2; D not certain. V gave up 6 bases and J gave up 8 bases, with 19 bases separating them. The CDR3 is 14 residues long. Germline CDR1 and CDR2: MNHEY and SVGAGI. CDR3 protein: CASRETAAFYGYTF. The CDR3 DNA is TGTGCCAGCAGGGAGACGGCCGCCTTCTACGGCTACACCTTC.

The chain links TRBV19 to TRBJ2-3; 9 bases map to TRBD2. This CDR3 is built from 15 residues. The V and J ends lost 5 bases and 2 bases, in that order; junction bases with no gene match: 5. The V gene's germline CDR1 is LNHDA and CDR2 SQIVND (reference sequence). In DNA, the CDR3 is TGTGCCAGTAGTGAGCGGGGGGCCCCCACAGATACGCAGTATTTT. Its translation: CASSERGAPTDTQYF.

This clone has a handful of counts. The rearrangement uses TRBV19 and TRBJ1-5, with D possibly matching TRBD1 (6 bases). Germline lookup yields CDR1 LNHDA and CDR2 SQIVND (reference sequence). V was cut by 5 bases and J by 2 bases, with 16 bases left in between. This CDR3 spans 16 amino acids. Here the CDR3 reads CASSSKQGFGNQPQHF. The CDR3 nucleotides are TGTGCCAGTAGTTCCAAACAGGGATTCGGCAATCAGCCCCAGCATTTT.

The chain couples TRBV18 to TRBJ2-3; 10 nucleotides align to TRBD2. The J segment lost 5 bases and the V segment lost 5 bases, leaving 4 bases of the junction unmatched. Germline assignment: CDR1 KGHSH and CDR2 LQKENI. The CDR3 is made up of 14 amino acids. In DNA form, the CDR3 reads TGTGCCAGCTCAGGGACTAGCGTGAAAGATACGCAGTATTTT. Protein: CASSGTSVKDTQYF. Looking up the rest from reference TRBV18 and TRBJ2-3 gives the full variable domain: NAGVMQNPRHLVRRRGQEARLRCSPMKGHSHVYWYRQLPEEGLKFMVYLQKENIIDESGMPKERFSAEFPKEGPSILRIQQVVRGDSAAYFCASSGTSVKDTQYFGPGTRLTVL.

This clone showed up just a few times. V gene TRBV11-2 combines with J gene TRBJ2-2, with D maybe TRBD1 (6 bases). CDR3 length equals 15 residues. Germline V gives CDR1 SGHAT, CDR2 FQNNGV. V gave up 2 bases and J gave up 2 bases, with 9 bases separating them. The CDR3: CASSLSGANTGELFF. CDR3 nucleotide sequence: TGTGCCAGCAGCTTATCAGGGGCAAACACCGGGGAGCTGTTTTTT.

The rearrangement links TRBV5-4 to TRBJ2-7; D is undetermined. Germline V gene lookup returns CDR1 SGHNT and CDR2 YYREEE (reference sequence). Trimming stripped 2 bases from V and 2 bases from J, with 11 bases between. The CDR3 spans 14 residues. The CDR3 is CASSFAVNTYEQYF. CDR3 nucleotide sequence: TGTGCCAGCAGCTTTGCAGTTAACACCTACGAGCAGTACTTC.

This clone was observed a handful of times. The same CDR3 is also encoded by other DNA sequences in this sample. The V gene is TRBV20-1, the J gene TRBJ2-7, with 10 bases identical to TRBD1. The V segment lost 3 bases and the J segment 1 base; nucleotides outside the gene matches: 3. CDR3 length equals 14 residues. CDR1 and CDR2 from the germline V gene are DFQATT and SNEGSKA (reference sequence). The CDR3 nucleotides read TGCAGTGCTAGTCGGGACAGGGGATCCTACGAGCAGTACTTC. This translates into CSASRDRGSYEQYF.

The chain carries TRBV6-5 and TRBJ1-1; 7 bases match TRBD1. Looked up from germline, CDR1 is MNHEY and CDR2 is SVGAGI. The CDR3 loop spans 15 amino acids. The trim removed 8 bases at V and 2 bases at J, leaving 11 bases unmatched. CDR3 DNA: TGTGCCAGCGGATGGCTGGGACAGTCTAACACTGAAGCTTTCTTT. Protein sequence: CASGWLGQSNTEAFF.

Written as DNA, the CDR3 is TGCGCCAGCAGCCAAGGTAATGCAAGGACAGGGTCCACAGATACGCAGTATTTT. Residues: CASSQGNARTGSTDTQYF. The rearrangement joins TRBV4-3 to TRBJ2-3; 8 bases are a match to TRBD1. The CDR3 totals 18 residues. The germline V gene has CDR1 LGHNA and CDR2 YSLEER. V was pared by 1 base and J by 2 bases, with 11 bases of the junction left unmatched.

The chain carries TRBV30 and TRBJ2-7, with a weak D call TRBD1 (6 bases). Germline V gives CDR1 GTSNPN, CDR2 SVGIG (reference sequence). The V gene lost 2 bases and the J gene lost 2 bases, with 10 bases spanning the gap. The CDR3 has 13 amino acids. The CDR3 nucleotides are TGTGCCTGGAGTACAGGGTCAACCTACGAGCAGTACTTC. Translating it yields CAWSTGSTYEQYF.

The J gene is TRBJ2-2, the V gene TRBV11-3; TRBD2 aligns across 7 bases. The ends lost 1 base at V and 7 bases at J; junction bases unmatched: 6. The CDR3 loop spans 15 amino acids. Germline CDR1 and CDR2: SGHNT and YENEEA. CDR3 sequence (DNA): TGTGCCAGCAGCTTAGGCGGGGGATCTGGCGGGGAGCTGTTTTTT. This sequence encodes CASSLGGGSGGELFF.

The rearrangement links TRBV9 to TRBJ2-1, with 7 bases that match TRBD1. This CDR3 has 15 amino acids. The V gene's germline CDR1 is SGDLS and CDR2 YYNGEE. Trimming cost V 4 bases and J 3 bases; bases outside gene matches: 7. The CDR3 sequence: CASSLYRGFYNEQFF. The CDR3 nucleotides read TGTGCCAGCAGCTTATACAGGGGTTTCTACAATGAGCAGTTCTTC.

The rearrangement uses TRBV23-1 and TRBJ1-3, with 9 positions matching TRBD1. TRBV23-1 carries the ORF label, with uncertain function. The CDR3 sequence is 17 residues long. Unmatched junction bases numbered 7, after V lost 3 bases and J lost 1 base. Here the CDR3 DNA reads TGCGCCAGCAGTCAGCACCGGGACAGGGTTTCTGGAAACACCATATATTTT. Residues: CASSQHRDRVSGNTIYF.